This entry lists 14 T cell receptor beta chains sequenced from one sample in a study of T cell responses to AZD1222 COVID-19 vaccine (dated by TCRdb to the early 2020s). The intended sense of this specimen's time point label: baseline before first vaccination. The library was obtained by the immunoSEQ multiplex PCR assay. Drawn from immuneACCESS, this table holds only the in-frame rearrangements with V and J called that TCRdb kept. Clones are partly lost; checked studies trace under half to an unresolved V gene and leave the rest unexplained. Present in this sample are 25,000 to 35,000 clones, around 80% of which were seen just once. 5.8% of the sample comes from the top ten. The sample in question was peripheral blood, obtained on day 0 of AZD1222 vaccination. The receptors were gathered from an adult in good health.

The chain is built from TRBV4-1 and TRBJ1-4; perhaps TRBD1 as D (5 bases). The CDR3 covers 13 residues. Germline V gene sequence: CDR1 MGHRA, CDR2 YSYEKL. V gave up 5 bases and J gave up 5 bases, with 9 bases separating them. In DNA form, the CDR3 reads TGCGCCAGCAGCGTCCAGGGAAATGAAAAACTGTTTTTT. Translation gives CASSVQGNEKLFF.

This clone was counted a single time. The chain joins TRBV11-2 to TRBJ1-2; 9 nucleotides agree with TRBD1. V lost 1 base and J lost 4; bases outside the gene matches: 7. This CDR3 has 16 amino acids. The V gene's germline CDR1 is SGHAT and CDR2 FQNNGV. CDR3 nucleotides: TGTGCCAGCAGCTTAGCCCCAACAGGGGGCGTCTATGGCTACACCTTC. It encodes CASSLAPTGGVYGYTF. Full variable domain (outside the CDR3, taken from reference TRBV11-2 and TRBJ1-2): EAGVAQSPRYKIIEKRQSVAFWCNPISGHATLYWYQQILGQGPKLLIQFQNNGVVDDSQLPKDRFSAERLKGVDSTLKIQPAKLEDSAVYLCASSLAPTGGVYGYTFGSGTRLTVV.

The chain employs TRBV9 and TRBJ1-3, with D perhaps matching TRBD1 (5 bases). This CDR3 contains 15 residues. CDR1 and CDR2 (germline): SGDLS, YYNGEE. V shed 3 bases and J shed 9 bases, with 19 bases lying between them. Here the CDR3 DNA reads TGTGCCAGCAGCGAGGGACGGGTACCTGTCAGCACCATATATTTT. Amino acid sequence: CASSEGRVPVSTIYF.

For the CDR3, the DNA is TGTGCCAGTAGTTTGCACCGGGGCAATCAGCCCCAGCATTTT. It is translated as CASSLHRGNQPQHF. This chain joins TRBV19 and TRBJ1-5, with D unclear. The V end lost 5 bases, the J end lost 2 bases, and 10 bases lay between the germline ends. The V gene's germline CDR1 is LNHDA and CDR2 SQIVND (reference sequence). The CDR3 consists of 14 residues.

The chain is built from TRBV6-5 and TRBJ1-1, with D tentatively TRBD1 (5 bases). V was trimmed by 4 bases and J by 4 bases, leaving 16 bases between them. CDR1 and CDR2 from the germline V gene are MNHEY and SVGAGI. The CDR3 runs 15 residues. For the CDR3, the DNA is TGTGCCAGCAGTTCCGCAGGGCAATGGGGCACTGAAGCTTTCTTT. This gives the protein CASSSAGQWGTEAFF.

The V gene is TRBV6-1, the J gene TRBJ1-1, with D maybe TRBD1 (5 bases). Per the germline V gene, CDR1 is MNHNS and CDR2 is SASEGT. The CDR3 is 15 amino acids. V shed 2 bases and J shed 5 bases, with 15 bases lying between them. The CDR3 nucleotides read TGTGCCAGCAGTGAAAGAATAGGAAGGGGAACTGAAGCTTTCTTT. Amino acids: CASSERIGRGTEAFF.

This chain links TRBV7-2 with TRBJ1-1; possibly TRBD1 for D (6 bases). V was shortened by 2 bases and J by 4 bases, with 17 bases between the two germline ends. The CDR3 contains 16 residues. CDR1 is SGHTA and CDR2 is FQGNSA in the germline V gene. CDR3 in amino acids: CASSLTPTTGGTEAFF. The DNA for the CDR3 is TGTGCCAGCAGCTTAACCCCAACGACAGGAGGCACTGAAGCTTTCTTT. The entire variable domain, with the rest obtained from reference TRBV7-2 and TRBJ1-1, is as follows: GAGVSQSPSNKVTEKGKDVELRCDPISGHTALYWYRQSLGQGLEFLIYFQGNSAPDKSGLPSDRFSAERTGGSVSTLTIQRTQQEDSAVYLCASSLTPTTGGTEAFFGQGTRLTVV.

To note about this clone: Other DNA variants within this sample encode the same CDR3. The gene calls are TRBV18 and TRBJ1-2; possible D gene TRBD1, 6 bases. CDR1 is KGHSH and CDR2 is LQKENI in the germline V gene. This CDR3 comprises 14 residues. V was pared by 0 bases and J by 4 bases, with 9 bases between. The CDR3 protein is CASSPPTGLYGYTF. As DNA, the CDR3 is TGTGCCAGCTCACCACCGACAGGCCTCTATGGCTACACCTTC.

The chain carries TRBV19 and TRBJ1-1; D is unresolved. The CDR3 consists of 14 residues. Germline lookup yields CDR1 LNHDA and CDR2 SQIVND (reference sequence). V lost 1 base to trimming and J lost 10 bases, with 16 bases between them. The CDR3 DNA follows: TGTGCCAGTAGTATAGTTGAGGGCGCGGGGAGAGCTTTCTTT. Encoded protein: CASSIVEGAGRAFF.

About this clone itself: At the DNA level, this CDR3 is encoded by other sequences in the same sample as well. This sequence joins TRBV2 and TRBJ1-2; no firm D call. Trimming cost V 4 bases and J 5 bases, with 8 bases left between them. The germline gives CDR1 SNHLY, CDR2 FYNNEI. This CDR3 has 12 amino acids. The CDR3 loop is CASSASGYGYTF. The DNA of the CDR3 is TGTGCCAGCAGTGCGAGTGGGTATGGCTACACCTTC.

This clone was seen a few times. The chain carries TRBV28 and TRBJ2-7; TRBD2 matches 9 bases. The germline CDR1 and CDR2 sequences are MDHEN and SYDVKM. With 5 bases clipped from V and 5 bases from J, the junction kept 16 bases outside the gene matches. The CDR3 spans 17 residues. The CDR3 DNA follows: TGTGCCAGCAGTCAAGTGGCGGGAGGGCCCAAGTCCGACGAGCAGTACGTC. It yields the protein CASSQVAGGPKSDEQYV.

In DNA, the CDR3 is TGCGCCAGCAGCCAAGTCGGGGATGATTCACCCCTCCACTTT. Amino acid sequence: CASSQVGDDSPLHF. The chain joins TRBV4-1 to TRBJ1-6; D gene uncertain. Trimming stripped 1 base from V and 8 bases from J, with 9 bases between. Germline-derived CDR1 and CDR2 are MGHRA and YSYEKL. CDR3 length equals 14 residues.

V usage is TRBV6-5 and J usage is TRBJ2-3; D call uncertain. Trimming pared 0 bases from V and 2 bases from J, leaving 12 bases between. CDR1 and CDR2 (germline): MNHEY, SVGAGI. This CDR3 is 16 amino acids long. The CDR3 DNA reads TGTGCCAGCAGTTACTCATTCGCCAGCAACACAGATACGCAGTATTTT. Protein product: CASSYSFASNTDTQYF.

This chain joins TRBV18 and TRBJ2-7, with a possible D match to TRBD2 (7 bases). Germline CDR1 and CDR2: KGHSH and LQKENI. Trimming cost V 1 base and J 0 bases, with 13 bases left between them. The CDR3 spans 16 residues. DNA for the CDR3: TGTGCCAGCTCACCACTCGCGGGGGCTGGCTCCTACGAGCAGTACTTC. The encoded protein is CASSPLAGAGSYEQYF.